The entry below describes one T cell receptor beta chain. Its antigen is not identified. These data come from a study of human thymus T cells. Study results and limitations: Thymic and blood repertoires seemed to favor certain V and J genes.

Germline lookup yields CDR1 MNHNS and CDR2 SASEGT. This CDR3 is built from 12 residues. The V gene lost 4 bases and the J gene lost 6 bases, with 7 bases spanning the gap. Produced via immunoSEQ multiplex PCR; TCRdb's table is partial and in-frame only. The table includes approximately 46,000 clones, roughly 94% detected once. Material for sequencing was blood. This receptor was taken from a girl younger than two with a congenital heart defect but otherwise immunologically healthy. The chain uses TRBV6-1 and TRBJ1-5; D gene uncertain. The DNA for the CDR3 is TGTGCCAGCAGTGGGGCGCGTCAGCCCCAGCATTTT. Protein: CASSGARQPQHF.